This passage covers 4 T cell receptor beta chains from one sample sequenced in a study of siplizumab effects on memory and regulatory T cells (dated by TCRdb to the late 2010s). Library creation used the immunoSEQ multiplex PCR assay. The clones in this table, taken by TCRdb from immuneACCESS, are in-frame only. Not every clone is retained; where verified, under half of the shortfall comes from an unresolved V gene, and the cause of the rest is unknown. The sample table records about 120,000 clones; around 94% of these occur just once. Under 2% of the sample lies in the top ten. Sequenced input: non-Treg CD4+ T cells sorted from blood. The label giving this sample's cell subset or site can be read as: FACS-sorted unstimulated CD4+ non-regulatory T cells. The receptor source for this set is a human donor in good health.

The gene calls are TRBV27 and TRBJ2-3, with 8 bases lining up with TRBD1. The CDR3 is 16 residues long. J gave up 5 bases and V 2 bases, and 9 bases lay outside the gene matches. In germline, CDR1 is MNHEY, CDR2 SMNVEV (reference sequence). The CDR3 bases are TGTGCCAGCAGTTTAGAGTCGACAGGGGTGGAAGATACGCAGTATTTT. Protein: CASSLESTGVEDTQYF.

V gene TRBV11-2 combines with J gene TRBJ2-7; 10 nucleotides agree with TRBD1. This CDR3 has 15 residues. V lost 0 bases and J lost 3; bases outside the gene matches: 2. Germline assignment: CDR1 SGHAT and CDR2 FQNNGV. The CDR3 reads CASSLETGGNYEQYF. The CDR3, as DNA: TGTGCCAGCAGCTTAGAGACAGGGGGCAACTACGAGCAGTACTTC.

V is TRBV5-8 and J is TRBJ2-7; D possibly corresponds to TRBD1 (6 bases). This CDR3 region has 17 residues. The V and J ends lost 5 bases and 0 bases respectively, with 21 bases between them. Germline CDR1 is SGHTS and CDR2 is YDEGEE. CDR3 nucleotides: TGTGCCAGCAGGGATACGCCGGGACAAGCGAACTCCTACGAGCAGTACTTC. Encoded protein: CASRDTPGQANSYEQYF.

The chain is built from TRBV5-1 and TRBJ2-1, with 10 bases matching TRBD2. The J segment lost 7 bases and the V segment lost 1 base, leaving 2 bases of the junction unmatched. The CDR3 length is 14 residues. Germline values: CDR1 SGHRS, CDR2 YFSETQ. The CDR3 DNA reads TGCGCCAGCAGCTTGAGCGGGAGGGGGAATGAGCAGTTCTTC. As protein: CASSLSGRGNEQFF.